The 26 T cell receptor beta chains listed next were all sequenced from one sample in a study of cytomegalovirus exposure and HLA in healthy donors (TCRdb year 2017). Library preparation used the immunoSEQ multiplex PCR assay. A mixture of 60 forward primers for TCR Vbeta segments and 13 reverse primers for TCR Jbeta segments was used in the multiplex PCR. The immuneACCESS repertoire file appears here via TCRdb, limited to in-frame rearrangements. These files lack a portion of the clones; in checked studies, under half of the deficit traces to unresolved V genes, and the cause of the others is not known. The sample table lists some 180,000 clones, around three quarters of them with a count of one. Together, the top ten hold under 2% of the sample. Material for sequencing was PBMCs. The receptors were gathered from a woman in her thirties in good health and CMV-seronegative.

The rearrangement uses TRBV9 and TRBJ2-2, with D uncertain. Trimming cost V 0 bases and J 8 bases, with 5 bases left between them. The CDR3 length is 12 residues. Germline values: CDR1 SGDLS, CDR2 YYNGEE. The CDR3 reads CASSVVVGELFF. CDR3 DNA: TGTGCCAGCAGCGTAGTAGTAGGGGAGCTGTTTTTT.

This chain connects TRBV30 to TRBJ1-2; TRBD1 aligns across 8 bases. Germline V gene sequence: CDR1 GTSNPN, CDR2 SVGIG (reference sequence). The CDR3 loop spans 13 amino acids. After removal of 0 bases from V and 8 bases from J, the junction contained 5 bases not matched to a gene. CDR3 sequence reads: CAWSVLTGEGYTF. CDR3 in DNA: TGTGCCTGGAGTGTTCTGACAGGGGAAGGCTACACCTTC.

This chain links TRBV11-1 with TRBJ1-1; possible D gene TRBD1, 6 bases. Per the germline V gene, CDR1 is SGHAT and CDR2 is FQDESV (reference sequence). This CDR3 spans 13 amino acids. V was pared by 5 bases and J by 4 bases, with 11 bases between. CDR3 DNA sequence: TGTGCCAGCAGCGGACAGTCGGCCACTGAAGCTTTCTTT. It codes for CASSGQSATEAFF.

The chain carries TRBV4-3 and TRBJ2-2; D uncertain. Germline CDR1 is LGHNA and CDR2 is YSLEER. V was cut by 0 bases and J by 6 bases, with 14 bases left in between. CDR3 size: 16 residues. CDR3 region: CASSQDIRVRAGELFF. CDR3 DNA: TGCGCCAGCAGCCAAGATATCCGCGTTCGGGCCGGGGAGCTGTTTTTT.

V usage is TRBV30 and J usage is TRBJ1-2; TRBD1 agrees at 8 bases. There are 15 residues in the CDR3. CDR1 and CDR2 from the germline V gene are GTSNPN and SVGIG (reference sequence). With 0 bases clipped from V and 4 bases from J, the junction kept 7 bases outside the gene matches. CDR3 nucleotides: TGTGCCTGGAGTGTCGAACAGGGGGTAGGCTATGGCTACACCTTC. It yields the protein CAWSVEQGVGYGYTF.

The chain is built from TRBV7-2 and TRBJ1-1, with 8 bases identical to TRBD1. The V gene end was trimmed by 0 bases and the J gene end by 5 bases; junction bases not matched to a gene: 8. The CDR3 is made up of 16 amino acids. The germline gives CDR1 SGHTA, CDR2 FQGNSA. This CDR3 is CASSLAGTGGGTEAFF. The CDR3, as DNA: TGTGCCAGCAGCTTAGCCGGGACAGGAGGAGGTACTGAAGCTTTCTTT.

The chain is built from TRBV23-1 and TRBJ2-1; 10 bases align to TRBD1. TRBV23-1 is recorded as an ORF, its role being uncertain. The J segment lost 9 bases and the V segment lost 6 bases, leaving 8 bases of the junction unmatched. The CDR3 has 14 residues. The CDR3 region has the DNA TGCGCCAGCAGCTGTGGACAGGGGGGCGGTGAGCAGTTCTTC. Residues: CASSCGQGGGEQFF.

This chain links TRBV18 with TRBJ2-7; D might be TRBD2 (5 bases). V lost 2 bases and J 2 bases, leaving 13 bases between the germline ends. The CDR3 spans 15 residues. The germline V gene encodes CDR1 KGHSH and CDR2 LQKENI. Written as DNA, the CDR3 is TGTGCCAGCTCACCAGTCCGGGAACTAACCTACGAGCAGTACTTC. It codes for CASSPVRELTYEQYF. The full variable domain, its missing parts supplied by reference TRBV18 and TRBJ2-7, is NAGVMQNPRHLVRRRGQEARLRCSPMKGHSHVYWYRQLPEEGLKFMVYLQKENIIDESGMPKERFSAEFPKEGPSILRIQQVVRGDSAAYFCASSPVRELTYEQYFGPGTRLTVT.

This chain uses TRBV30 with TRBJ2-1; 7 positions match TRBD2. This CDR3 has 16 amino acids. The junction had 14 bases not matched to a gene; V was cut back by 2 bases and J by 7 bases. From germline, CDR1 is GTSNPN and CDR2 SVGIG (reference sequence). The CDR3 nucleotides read TGTGCCTGGAGTAGTATCGTAACTAGCGCCGGGAATGAGCAGTTCTTC. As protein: CAWSSIVTSAGNEQFF. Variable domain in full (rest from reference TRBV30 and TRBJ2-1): SQTIHQWPATLVQPVGSPLSLECTVEGTSNPNLYWYRQAAGRGLQLLFYSVGIGQISSEVPQNLSASRPQDRQFILSSKKLLLSDSGFYLCAWSSIVTSAGNEQFFGPGTRLTVL.

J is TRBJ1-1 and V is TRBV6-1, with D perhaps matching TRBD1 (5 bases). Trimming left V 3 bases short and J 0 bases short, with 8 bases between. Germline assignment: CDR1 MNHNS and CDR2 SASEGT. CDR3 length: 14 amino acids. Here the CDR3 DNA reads TGTGCCAGCAGTGAGGGGGGACTGAACACTGAAGCTTTCTTT. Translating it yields CASSEGGLNTEAFF.

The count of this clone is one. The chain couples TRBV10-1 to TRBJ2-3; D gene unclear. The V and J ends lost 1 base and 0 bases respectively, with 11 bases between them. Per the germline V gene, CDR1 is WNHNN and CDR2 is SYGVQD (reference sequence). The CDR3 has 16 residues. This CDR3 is CASSEYRSSSTDTQYF. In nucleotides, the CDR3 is TGCGCCAGCAGTGAGTACCGGAGCTCTAGCACAGATACGCAGTATTTT.

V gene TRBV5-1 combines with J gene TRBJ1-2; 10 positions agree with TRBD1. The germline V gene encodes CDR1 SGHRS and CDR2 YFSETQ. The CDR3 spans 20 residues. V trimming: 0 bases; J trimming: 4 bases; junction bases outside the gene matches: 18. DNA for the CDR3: TGCGCCAGCAGCTTGGGAAATAGACAGGGGGCGGACAATTTCGGCTATGGCTACACCTTC. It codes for CASSLGNRQGADNFGYGYTF.

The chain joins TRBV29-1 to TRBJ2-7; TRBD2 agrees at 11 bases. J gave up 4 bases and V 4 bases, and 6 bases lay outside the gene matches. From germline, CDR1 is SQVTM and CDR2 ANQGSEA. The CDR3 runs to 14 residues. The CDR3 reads CSVVWTSGLYEQYF. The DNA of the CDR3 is TGCAGCGTTGTGTGGACTAGCGGGTTATACGAGCAGTACTTC.

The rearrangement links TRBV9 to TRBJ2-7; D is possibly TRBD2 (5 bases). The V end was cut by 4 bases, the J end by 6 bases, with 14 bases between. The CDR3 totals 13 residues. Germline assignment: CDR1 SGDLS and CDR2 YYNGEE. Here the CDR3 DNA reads TGTGCCAGCAGCCCCCGCTTGGCGGGCGAGCAGTACTTC. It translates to CASSPRLAGEQYF.

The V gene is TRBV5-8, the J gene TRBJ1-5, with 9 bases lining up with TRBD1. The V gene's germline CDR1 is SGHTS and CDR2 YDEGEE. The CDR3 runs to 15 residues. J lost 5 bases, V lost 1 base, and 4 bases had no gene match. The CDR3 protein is CASSLPGQGYQPQHF. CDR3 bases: TGTGCCAGCAGCTTGCCGGGACAGGGATATCAGCCCCAGCATTTT. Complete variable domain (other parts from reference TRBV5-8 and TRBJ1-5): EAGVTQSPTHLIKTRGQQATLRCSPISGHTSVYWYQQALGLGLQFLLWYDEGEERNRGNFPPRFSGRQFPNYSSELNVNALELEDSALYLCASSLPGQGYQPQHFGDGTRLSIL.

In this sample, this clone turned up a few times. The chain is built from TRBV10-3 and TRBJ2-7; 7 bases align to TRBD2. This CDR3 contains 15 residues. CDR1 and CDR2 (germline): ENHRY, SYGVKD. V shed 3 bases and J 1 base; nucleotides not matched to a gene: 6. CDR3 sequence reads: CAISDRWGGSYEQYF. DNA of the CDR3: TGTGCCATCAGTGATCGGTGGGGGGGGTCCTACGAGCAGTACTTC.

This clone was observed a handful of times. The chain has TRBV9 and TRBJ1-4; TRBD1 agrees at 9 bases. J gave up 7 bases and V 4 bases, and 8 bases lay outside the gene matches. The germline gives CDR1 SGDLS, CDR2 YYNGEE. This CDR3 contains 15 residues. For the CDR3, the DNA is TGTGCCAGCAGCCCCGGTGGGACAGGGCTTGAAAAACTGTTTTTT. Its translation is CASSPGGTGLEKLFF.

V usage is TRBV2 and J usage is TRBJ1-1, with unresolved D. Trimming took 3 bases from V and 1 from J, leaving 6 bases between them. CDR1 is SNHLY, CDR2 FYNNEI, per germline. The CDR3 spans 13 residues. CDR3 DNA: TGTGCCAGCAGTGACACGCGGAACACTGAAGCTTTCTTT. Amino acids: CASSDTRNTEAFF.

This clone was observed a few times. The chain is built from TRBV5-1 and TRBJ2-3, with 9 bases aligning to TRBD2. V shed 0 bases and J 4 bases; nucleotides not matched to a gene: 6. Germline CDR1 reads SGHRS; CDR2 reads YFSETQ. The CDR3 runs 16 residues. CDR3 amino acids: CASSLAAGGFPDTQYF. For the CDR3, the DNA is TGCGCCAGCAGCTTGGCCGCGGGGGGGTTTCCAGATACGCAGTATTTT.

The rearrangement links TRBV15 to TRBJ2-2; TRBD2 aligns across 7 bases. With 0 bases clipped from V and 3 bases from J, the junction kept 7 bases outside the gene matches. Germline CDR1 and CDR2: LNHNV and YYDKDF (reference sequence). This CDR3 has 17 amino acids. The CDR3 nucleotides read TGTGCCACCAGCAGAGATCTAAGGGAGGGAGACACCGGGGAGCTGTTTTTT. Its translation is CATSRDLREGDTGELFF.

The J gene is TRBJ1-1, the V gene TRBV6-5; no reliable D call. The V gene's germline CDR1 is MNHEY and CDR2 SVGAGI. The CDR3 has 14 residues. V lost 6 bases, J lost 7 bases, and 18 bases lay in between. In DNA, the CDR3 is TGTGCCAGCAGCGTACGGGATCCCCCCATTGAAGCTTTCTTT. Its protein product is CASSVRDPPIEAFF.

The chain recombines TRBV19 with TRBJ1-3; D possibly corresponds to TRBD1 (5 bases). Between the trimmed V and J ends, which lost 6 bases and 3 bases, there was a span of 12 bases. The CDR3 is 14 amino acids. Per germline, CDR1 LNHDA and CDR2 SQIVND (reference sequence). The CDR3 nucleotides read TGTGCCAGTAGAAGCGGGACTTATGGAAACACCATATATTTT. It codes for CASRSGTYGNTIYF.

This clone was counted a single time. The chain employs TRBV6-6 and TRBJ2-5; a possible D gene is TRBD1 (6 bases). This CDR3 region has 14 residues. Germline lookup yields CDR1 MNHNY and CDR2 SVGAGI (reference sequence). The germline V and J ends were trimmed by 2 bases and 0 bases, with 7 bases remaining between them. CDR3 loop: CASSYGQYQETQYF. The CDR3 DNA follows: TGTGCCAGCAGTTACGGACAGTACCAAGAGACCCAGTACTTC.

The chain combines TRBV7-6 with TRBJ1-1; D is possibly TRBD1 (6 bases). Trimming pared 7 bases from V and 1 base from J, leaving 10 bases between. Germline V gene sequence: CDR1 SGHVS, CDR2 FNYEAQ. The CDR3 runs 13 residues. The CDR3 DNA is TGTGCCAGCACCGCGGACAGGAACACTGAAGCTTTCTTT. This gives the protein CASTADRNTEAFF.

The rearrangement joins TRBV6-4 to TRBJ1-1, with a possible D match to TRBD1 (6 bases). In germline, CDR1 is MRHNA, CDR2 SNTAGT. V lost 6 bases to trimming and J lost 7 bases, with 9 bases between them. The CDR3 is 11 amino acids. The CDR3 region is CASRRGYEAFF. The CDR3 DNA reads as TGTGCCAGCAGGAGGGGGTATGAAGCTTTCTTT.

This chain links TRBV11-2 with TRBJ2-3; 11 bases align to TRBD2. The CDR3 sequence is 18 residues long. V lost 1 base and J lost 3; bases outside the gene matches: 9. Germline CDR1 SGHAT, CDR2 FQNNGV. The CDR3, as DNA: TGTGCCAGCAGCTTAGGTGGGGCTAGCGGGGGGCGAACAGATACGCAGTATTTT. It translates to CASSLGGASGGRTDTQYF.